This T cell receptor beta chain came from a study of T cells in Graves' hyperthyroidism and ophthalmopathy. Overall study context: Peripheral blood was obtained at initial diagnosis, preceding any treatment.

Amplified regions were TCR beta CDR3 sequences from RNA transcripts. HTBI primers were employed in a first-round RT-PCR of the TCR CDR3. TCRdb reprocessed the multiplex PCR reads via MiXCR and lists one record per CDR3 protein. Among under 300,000 distinct CDR3 sequences listed, roughly an eighth were seen once. Study-level findings and limits: A model built on 13 V-J features separated ophthalmopathy from stable hyperthyroidism.

This CDR3 has 13 residues. Trimming cost V 7 bases and J 4 bases, with 14 bases left between them. Germline CDR1 reads MNHNS; CDR2 reads SASEGT. This clonotype has ten or more counts. Its matching antigen is unknown. Patients aged 18 to 65 with hyperthyroidism were newly diagnosed, with duration under 2 months. The chain employs TRBV6-1 and TRBJ2-7; D call uncertain. This receptor was obtained from a woman in her 40s with Graves' hyperthyroidism. The sequencing sample was made of blood. The CDR3 spells CASTLRGRYEQYF. CDR3 sequence (DNA): TGTGCCAGCACCCTGAGAGGCCGATACGAGCAGTACTTC.